This T cell receptor (beta chain) was sequenced in a study of blood T cell repertoires in COVID-19. Measured with immunoSEQ multiplex PCR; TCRdb has only the in-frame clones, and not every one. The table includes around 40,000 clones, 80% to 95% detected once. In germline, CDR1 is GTSNPN, CDR2 SVGIG (reference sequence). The CDR3 is 13 residues long. Trimming pared 1 base from V and 3 bases from J, leaving 9 bases between. V gene TRBV30 combines with J gene TRBJ1-1; D is possibly TRBD1 (5 bases). The sequence came from a woman older than 75 with acute or convalescent COVID-19. The sequencing input was peripheral blood. The DNA of the CDR3 is TGTGCCTGGAGTGCAGGGTCCTACACTGAAGCTTTCTTT. Translating gives CAWSAGSYTEAFF.